This entry describes one TCR beta chain. Its antigen is still unknown. TCR beta CDR3 sequences were amplified from RNA transcripts. An initial round of RT-PCR targeting the TCR CDR3 relied on the HTBI primer set. TCRdb recomputed calls from the multiplex PCR reads with MiXCR, one row per CDR3 protein. Altogether hundreds of thousands of distinct CDR3 sequences are present, approximately 24% being singletons, with the ten largest covering 10% to 12%. The germline V and J ends were trimmed by 5 bases and 4 bases, with 17 bases remaining between them. The CDR3 is 15 residues long. Germline CDR1 is SEHNR and CDR2 is FQNEAQ (reference sequence). Under 3 months was the duration of disease in ophthalmopathy patients, who also had a Clinical Activity Score of at least 3 and a NOSPECS grade of at least 4. Clinical symptoms, serum thyroxine, TRAb, thyroid ultrasound and orbital computed tomography informed diagnoses. About 9.4 ml fresh peripheral blood yielded the PBMCs.

This entry belongs to a study of T cells in Graves' hyperthyroidism and ophthalmopathy. Study-level points and caveats: Most thyroid clonotypes that were expanded above 0.001 also turned up in blood.

The sequencing sample was made of blood. The sequence derives from a young woman with Graves' ophthalmopathy. This chain connects TRBV7-9 to TRBJ2-5; weak D call: TRBD2 (6 bases). CDR3 DNA: TGTGCCAGCAGCCCCACGGGCAGGGAGGCAGAGACCCAGTACTTC. It encodes CASSPTGREAETQYF. The whole variable domain, remainder taken from reference TRBV7-9 and TRBJ2-5, is DTGVSQNPRHKITKRGQNVTFRCDPISEHNRLYWYRQTLGQGPEFLTYFQNEAQLEKSRLLSDRFSAERPKGSFSTLEIQRTEQGDSAMYLCASSPTGREAETQYFGPGTRLLVL.